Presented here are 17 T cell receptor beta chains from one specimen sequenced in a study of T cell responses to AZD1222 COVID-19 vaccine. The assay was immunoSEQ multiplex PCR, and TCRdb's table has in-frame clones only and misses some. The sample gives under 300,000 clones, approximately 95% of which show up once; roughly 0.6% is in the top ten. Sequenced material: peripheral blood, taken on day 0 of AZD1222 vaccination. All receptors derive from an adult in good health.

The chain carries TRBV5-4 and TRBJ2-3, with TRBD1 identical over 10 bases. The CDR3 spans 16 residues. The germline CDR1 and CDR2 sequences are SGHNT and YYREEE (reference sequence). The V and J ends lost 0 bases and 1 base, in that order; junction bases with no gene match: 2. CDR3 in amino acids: CASSLAGTGGTDTQYF. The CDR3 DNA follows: TGTGCCAGCAGCTTGGCCGGGACAGGGGGCACAGATACGCAGTATTTT.

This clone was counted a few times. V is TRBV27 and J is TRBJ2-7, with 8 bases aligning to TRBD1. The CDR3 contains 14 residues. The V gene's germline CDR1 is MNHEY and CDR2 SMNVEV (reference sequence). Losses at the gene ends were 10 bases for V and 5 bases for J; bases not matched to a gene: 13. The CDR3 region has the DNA TGTGCCACCCGACCAGGGGGCGTTAACAACGAGCAGTACTTC. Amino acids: CATRPGGVNNEQYF.

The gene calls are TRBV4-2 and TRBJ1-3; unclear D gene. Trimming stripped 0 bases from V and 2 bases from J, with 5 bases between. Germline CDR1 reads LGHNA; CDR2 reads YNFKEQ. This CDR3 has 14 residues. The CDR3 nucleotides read TGTGCCAGCAGCCAAGAAAGACCTGGAAACACCATATATTTT. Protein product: CASSQERPGNTIYF.

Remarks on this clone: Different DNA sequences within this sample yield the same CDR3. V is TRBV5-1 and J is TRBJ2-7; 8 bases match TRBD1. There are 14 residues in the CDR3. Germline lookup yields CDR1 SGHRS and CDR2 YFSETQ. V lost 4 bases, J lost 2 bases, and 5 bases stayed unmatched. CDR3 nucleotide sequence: TGCGCCAGCAGCCCAGGACAGGGCCCCTACGAGCAGTACTTC. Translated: CASSPGQGPYEQYF.

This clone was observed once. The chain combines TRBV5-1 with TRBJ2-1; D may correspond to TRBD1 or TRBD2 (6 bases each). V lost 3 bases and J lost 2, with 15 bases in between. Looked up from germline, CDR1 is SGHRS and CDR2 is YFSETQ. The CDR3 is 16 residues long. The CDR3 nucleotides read TGCGCCAGCAGCTCCTCGGGGGCTATCCCCTACAATGAGCAGTTCTTC. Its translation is CASSSSGAIPYNEQFF.

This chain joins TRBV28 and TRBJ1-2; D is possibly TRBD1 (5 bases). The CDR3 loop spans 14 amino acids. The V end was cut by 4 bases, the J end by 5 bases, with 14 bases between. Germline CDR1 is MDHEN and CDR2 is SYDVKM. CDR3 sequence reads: CASSSGTGYYGYTF. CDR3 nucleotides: TGTGCCAGCAGTTCCGGGACGGGGTATTATGGCTACACCTTC.

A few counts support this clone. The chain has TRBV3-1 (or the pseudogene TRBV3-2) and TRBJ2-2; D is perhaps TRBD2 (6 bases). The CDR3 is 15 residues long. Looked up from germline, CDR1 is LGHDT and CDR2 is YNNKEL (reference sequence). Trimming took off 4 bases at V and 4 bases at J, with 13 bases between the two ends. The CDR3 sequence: CASSPWDLPTGELFF. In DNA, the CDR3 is TGTGCCAGCAGCCCGTGGGACTTACCCACCGGGGAGCTGTTTTTT.

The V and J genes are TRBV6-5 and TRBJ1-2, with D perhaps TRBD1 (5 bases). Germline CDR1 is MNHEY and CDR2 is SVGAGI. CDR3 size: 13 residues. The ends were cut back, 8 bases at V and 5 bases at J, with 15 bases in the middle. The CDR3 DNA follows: TGTGCCAGCCGTCGAGCAGGGACGTATGGCTACACCTTC. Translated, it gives CASRRAGTYGYTF.

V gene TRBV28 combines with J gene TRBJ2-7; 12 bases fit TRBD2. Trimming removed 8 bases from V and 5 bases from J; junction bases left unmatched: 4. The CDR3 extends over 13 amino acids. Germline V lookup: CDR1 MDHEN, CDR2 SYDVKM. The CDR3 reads CASLAGGPDEQYF. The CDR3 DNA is TGTGCCAGCCTAGCGGGAGGGCCGGACGAGCAGTACTTC.

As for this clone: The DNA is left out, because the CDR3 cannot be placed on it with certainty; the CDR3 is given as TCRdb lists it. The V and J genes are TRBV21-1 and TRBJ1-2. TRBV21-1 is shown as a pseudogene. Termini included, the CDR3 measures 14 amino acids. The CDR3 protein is CASSKGVGGGSYTF.

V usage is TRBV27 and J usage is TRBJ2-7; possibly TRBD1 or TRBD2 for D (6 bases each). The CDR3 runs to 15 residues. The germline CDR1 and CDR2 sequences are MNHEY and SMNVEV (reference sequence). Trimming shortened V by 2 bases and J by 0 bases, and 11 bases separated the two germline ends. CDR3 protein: CASSLRGGSSYEQYF. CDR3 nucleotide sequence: TGTGCCAGCAGTTTAAGAGGGGGGAGCTCCTACGAGCAGTACTTC.

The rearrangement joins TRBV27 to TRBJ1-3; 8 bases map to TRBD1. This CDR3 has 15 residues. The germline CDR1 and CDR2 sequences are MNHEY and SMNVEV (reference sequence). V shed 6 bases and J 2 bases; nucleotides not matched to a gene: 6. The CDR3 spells CASSLQGATGNTIYF. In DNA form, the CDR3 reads TGTGCCAGCAGCCTTCAGGGGGCCACTGGAAACACCATATATTTT.

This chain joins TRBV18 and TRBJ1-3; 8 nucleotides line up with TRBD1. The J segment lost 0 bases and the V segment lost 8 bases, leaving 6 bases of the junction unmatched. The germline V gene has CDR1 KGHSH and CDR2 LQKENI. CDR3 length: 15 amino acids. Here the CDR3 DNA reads TGTGCCAGCACCGAGGGACAGGTCTCTGGAAACACCATATATTTT. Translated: CASTEGQVSGNTIYF.

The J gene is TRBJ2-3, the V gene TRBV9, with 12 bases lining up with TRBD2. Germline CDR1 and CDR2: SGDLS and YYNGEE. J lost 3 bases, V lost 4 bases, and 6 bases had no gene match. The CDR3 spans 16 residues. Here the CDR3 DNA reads TGTGCCAGCAGCCCTCTAGCGGGAGGGCCAACAGATACGCAGTATTTT. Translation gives CASSPLAGGPTDTQYF.

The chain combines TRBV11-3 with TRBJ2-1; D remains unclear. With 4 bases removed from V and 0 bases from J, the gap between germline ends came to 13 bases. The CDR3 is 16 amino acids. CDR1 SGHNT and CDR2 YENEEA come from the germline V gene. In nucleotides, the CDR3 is TGTGCCAGCAGCTCGTTACAAAATATCTCCTACAATGAGCAGTTCTTC. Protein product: CASSSLQNISYNEQFF.

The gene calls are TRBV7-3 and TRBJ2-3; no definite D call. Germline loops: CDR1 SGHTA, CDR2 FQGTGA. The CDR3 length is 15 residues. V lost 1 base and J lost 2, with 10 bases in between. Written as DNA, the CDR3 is TGTGCCAGCAGCTTAAAGGGTGATACCACAGATACGCAGTATTTT. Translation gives CASSLKGDTTDTQYF.

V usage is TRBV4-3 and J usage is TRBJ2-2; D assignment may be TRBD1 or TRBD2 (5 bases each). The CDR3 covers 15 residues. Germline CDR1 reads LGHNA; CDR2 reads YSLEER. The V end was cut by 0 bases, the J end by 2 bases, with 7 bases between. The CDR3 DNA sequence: TGCGCCAGCAGCCAAGAGGGGGAAAACACCGGGGAGCTGTTTTTT. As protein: CASSQEGENTGELFF.